This T cell receptor (beta chain) emerged from a study of molecular identifiers for immune sequencing clone quantification. The overall study: Naive CD8 RNA (about 19,000 or 110,000 cells) was divided into five aliquots, with four sequenced. Study-wide points: Sizes of highly expanded clones could be underestimated through identical TCRs sharing a barcode. Amid 940,000 or so naive cells, spiked Jurkat TCR RNA from one cell was reportedly still detectable.

Using its own MiXCR run on the PCR reads, TCRdb lists one record per CDR3 protein. The sample lists some 100,000 distinct CDR3 sequences; around 33% were seen once. The ends were cut back, 8 bases at V and 2 bases at J, with 17 bases in the middle. Per germline, CDR1 PRHDT and CDR2 FYEKMQ (reference sequence). The CDR3 covers 15 residues. Sorting captured naive CD8 T cells as CD8+CD4-CCR7+CD45RA+. On this clonotype itself: The antigen is unknown.

Sequencing was done on a sample of naive CD8+ T cells from blood, with Jurkat cell RNA spiked in. The sample's subset: FACS-sorted CD8+CD4-CCR7+CD45RA+ naive T cells. The origin of this receptor is a human donor in good health. Some libraries in this study had Jurkat cell RNA spiked in. The chain has TRBV13 and TRBJ2-3, with D perhaps matching TRBD2 (6 bases). The CDR3 DNA sequence: TGTGCCAGCTGCCCGTCGGGACTCCCCACAGATACGCAGTATTTT. Amino acid sequence: CASCPSGLPTDTQYF.